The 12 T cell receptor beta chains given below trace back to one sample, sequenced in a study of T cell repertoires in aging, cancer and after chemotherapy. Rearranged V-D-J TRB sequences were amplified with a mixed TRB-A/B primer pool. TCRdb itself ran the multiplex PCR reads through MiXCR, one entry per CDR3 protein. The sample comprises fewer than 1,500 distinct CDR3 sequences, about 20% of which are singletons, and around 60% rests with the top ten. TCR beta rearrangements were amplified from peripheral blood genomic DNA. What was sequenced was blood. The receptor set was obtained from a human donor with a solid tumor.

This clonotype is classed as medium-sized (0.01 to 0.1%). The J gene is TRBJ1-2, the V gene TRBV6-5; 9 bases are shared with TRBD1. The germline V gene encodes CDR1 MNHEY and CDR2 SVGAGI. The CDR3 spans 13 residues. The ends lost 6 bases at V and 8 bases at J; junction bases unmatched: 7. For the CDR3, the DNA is TGTGCCAGCAGCCCAACAGGGGGCGCGGGCTACACCTTC. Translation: CASSPTGGAGYTF.

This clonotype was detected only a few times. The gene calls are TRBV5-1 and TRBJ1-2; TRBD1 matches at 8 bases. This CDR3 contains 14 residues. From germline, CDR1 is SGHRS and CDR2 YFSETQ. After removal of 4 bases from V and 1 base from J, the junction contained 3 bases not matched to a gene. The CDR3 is CASSVQGGNYGYTF. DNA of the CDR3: TGCGCCAGCAGCGTACAGGGGGGTAACTATGGCTACACCTTC.

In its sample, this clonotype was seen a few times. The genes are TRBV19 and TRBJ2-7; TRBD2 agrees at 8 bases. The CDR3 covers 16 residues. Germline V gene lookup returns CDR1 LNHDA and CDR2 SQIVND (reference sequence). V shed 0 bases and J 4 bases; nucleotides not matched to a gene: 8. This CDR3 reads CASSIDMSSGLYEQYF. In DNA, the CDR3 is TGTGCCAGTAGTATAGATATGTCTAGCGGGCTTTACGAGCAGTACTTC.

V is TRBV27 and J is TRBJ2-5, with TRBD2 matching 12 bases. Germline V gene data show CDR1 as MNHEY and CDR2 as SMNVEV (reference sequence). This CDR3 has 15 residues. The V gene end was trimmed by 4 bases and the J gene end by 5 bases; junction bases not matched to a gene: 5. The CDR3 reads CASSSTSGSMETQYF. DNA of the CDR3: TGTGCCAGCAGTTCGACTAGCGGGAGTATGGAGACCCAGTACTTC.

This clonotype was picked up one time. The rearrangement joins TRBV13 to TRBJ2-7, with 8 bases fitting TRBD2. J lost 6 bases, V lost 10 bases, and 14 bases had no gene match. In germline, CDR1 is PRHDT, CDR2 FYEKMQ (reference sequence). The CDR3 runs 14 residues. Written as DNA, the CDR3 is TGTGCCATCAGTGATACGGGGGGGGTGTCCGAGCAGTACTTC. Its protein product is CAISDTGGVSEQYF.

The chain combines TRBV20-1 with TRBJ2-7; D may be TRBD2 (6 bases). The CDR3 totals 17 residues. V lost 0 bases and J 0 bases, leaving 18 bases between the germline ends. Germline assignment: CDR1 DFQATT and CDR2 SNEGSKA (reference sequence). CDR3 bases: TGCAGTGCTAGAGATTCGTTGAATCGGGGGAGCTCCTACGAGCAGTACTTC. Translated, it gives CSARDSLNRGSSYEQYF.

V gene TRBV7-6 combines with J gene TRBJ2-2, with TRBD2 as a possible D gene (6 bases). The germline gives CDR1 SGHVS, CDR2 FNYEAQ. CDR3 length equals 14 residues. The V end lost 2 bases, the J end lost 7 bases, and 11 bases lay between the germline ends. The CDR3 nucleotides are TGTGCCAGCAGCTTAACTAGCCGGGGCGGGGAGCTGTTTTTT. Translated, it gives CASSLTSRGGELFF.

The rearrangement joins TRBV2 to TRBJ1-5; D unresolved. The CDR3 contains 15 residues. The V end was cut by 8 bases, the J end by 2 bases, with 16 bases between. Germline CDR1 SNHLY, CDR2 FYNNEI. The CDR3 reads CASLLSEMGNQPQHF. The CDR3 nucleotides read TGTGCCAGCCTTCTCTCCGAGATGGGCAATCAGCCCCAGCATTTT.

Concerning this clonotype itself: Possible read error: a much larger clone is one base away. The CDR3, as DNA: TGTGACAGCAGCGTAGAAGGGGGGACTGGAAACACCATATATTTT. This codes for CDSSVEGGTGNTIYF. The rearrangement uses TRBV9 and TRBJ1-3, with TRBD1 as a possible D gene (6 bases). There are 15 residues in the CDR3. Germline V CDR1 and CDR2: SGDLS, YYNGEE.

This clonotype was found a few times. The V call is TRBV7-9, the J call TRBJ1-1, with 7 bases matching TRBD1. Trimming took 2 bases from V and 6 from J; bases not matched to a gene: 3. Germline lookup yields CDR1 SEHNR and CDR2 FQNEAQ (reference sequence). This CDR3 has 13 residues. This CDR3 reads CASSLIGGPEAFF. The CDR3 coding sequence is TGTGCCAGCAGCTTAATAGGGGGCCCTGAAGCTTTCTTT.

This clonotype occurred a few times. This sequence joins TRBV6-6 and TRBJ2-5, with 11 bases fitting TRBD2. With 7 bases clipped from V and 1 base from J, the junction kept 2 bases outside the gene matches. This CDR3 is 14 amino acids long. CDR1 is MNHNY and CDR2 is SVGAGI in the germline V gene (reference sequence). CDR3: CASILAGGQETQYF. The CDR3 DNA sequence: TGTGCCAGCATTCTAGCGGGGGGCCAAGAGACCCAGTACTTC.

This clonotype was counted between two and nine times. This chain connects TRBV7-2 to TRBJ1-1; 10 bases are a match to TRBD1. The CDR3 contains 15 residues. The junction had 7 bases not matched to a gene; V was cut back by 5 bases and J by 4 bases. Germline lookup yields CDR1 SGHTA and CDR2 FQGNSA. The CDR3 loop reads CASSADRGQGTEAFF. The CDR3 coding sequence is TGTGCCAGCAGCGCAGACAGGGGGCAAGGCACTGAAGCTTTCTTT.